The TCR beta chain under discussion was sequenced for a study of blood T cell repertoires in COVID-19. Study-level information: COVID-19 samples from acute and convalescent phases originated in the United States, Italy and Spain. Nucleic acid was either cDNA or gDNA, and it came from T cells, B-cell-depleted T cells, or PBMCs.

In the source study's methods: Nucleated cell number was recorded as an estimate derived from reference gene primer amplification. The data were produced by immunoSEQ multiplex PCR, yet TCRdb's version contains in-frame clones alone and is incomplete. The DNA was the basis for D and trimming; V, J and clone size are from that table. The table includes some 200,000 clones, around four fifths detected once. Germline CDR1 reads SGHRS; CDR2 reads YFSETQ. The CDR3 has 16 residues. Trimming stripped 4 bases from V and 5 bases from J, with 21 bases between. This clone was detected only a few times. The chain has TRBV5-1 and TRBJ1-1; the D gene is possibly TRBD1 (6 bases). The clonotype was recovered from a woman aged 45-59 years with active or convalescent COVID-19. Sample: peripheral blood. The DNA for the CDR3 is TGCGCCAGCAGCCCCGGGGTGGGGGCAGCTTTTACTGAAGCTTTCTTT. Translated: CASSPGVGAAFTEAFF.